What follows are 2 T cell receptor beta chains derived from one specimen sequenced in a study of T cell responses to AZD1222 COVID-19 vaccine (dated by TCRdb to the early 2020s). Library method: the immunoSEQ multiplex PCR assay. The immuneACCESS repertoire file appears here via TCRdb, limited to in-frame rearrangements. These files lack a portion of the clones; in checked studies, under half of the deficit traces to unresolved V genes, and the cause of the others is not known. Counted in this sample were under 100,000 clones; approximately 90% of them appeared once. The ten largest clones capture over 2.5% of the sample. The time point label on this specimen signifies: baseline before first vaccination. The sample in question was peripheral blood, obtained on day 0 of AZD1222 vaccination. These receptors originate from an adult in good health.

This clone has only one observation. The chain has TRBV6-5 and TRBJ2-5; tentative D call: TRBD1 (6 bases). V was shortened by 8 bases and J by 4 bases, with 17 bases between the two germline ends. The CDR3 is 14 amino acids. CDR1 is MNHEY and CDR2 is SVGAGI in the germline V gene. CDR3 residues: CASGPRGWGETQYF. CDR3 nucleotide sequence: TGTGCCAGCGGCCCCAGGGGTTGGGGAGAGACCCAGTACTTC.

The gene calls are TRBV14 and TRBJ1-1; TRBD1 matches 8 bases. The V gene's germline CDR1 is SGHDN and CDR2 FVKESK. The CDR3 consists of 16 residues. J gave up 0 bases and V 2 bases, and 5 bases lay outside the gene matches. The CDR3 DNA follows: TGTGCCAGCAGCCAACTGACAGGGGCCCTGAACACTGAAGCTTTCTTT. Its protein product is CASSQLTGALNTEAFF.